The 9 T cell receptor beta chains reported below all come from one sample, sequenced in a study of T cell changes during pregnancy in multiple sclerosis. Sequenced by immunoSEQ multiplex PCR; TCRdb stores in-frame clones only, minus some. The sample shows 80,000 to 100,000 clones, 90% to 95% of them seen only once. Sequenced here: peripheral blood, sampled after pregnancy. The receptors come from a female donor with multiple sclerosis, enrolled in a pregnancy study.

This chain links TRBV5-6 with TRBJ2-2; a weak D match, TRBD1 (6 bases). V was cut by 1 base and J by 5 bases, with 15 bases left in between. The CDR3 totals 16 residues. CDR1 is SGHDT, CDR2 YYEEEE, per germline. The CDR3 bases are TGTGCCAGCAGCTTGAAAGGATACGACAGGACCGGGGAGCTGTTTTTT. Translation gives CASSLKGYDRTGELFF.

The V and J genes are TRBV18 and TRBJ2-1, with a tentative D call TRBD2 (6 bases). The germline gives CDR1 KGHSH, CDR2 LQKENI. V dropped 4 bases and J dropped 7 bases, with 11 bases sitting between them. This CDR3 is 13 amino acids long. Written as DNA, the CDR3 is TGTGCCAGCTCACGCCCGGGGGTAAATGAGCAGTTCTTC. Translation gives CASSRPGVNEQFF.

The gene calls are TRBV28 and TRBJ1-1; no definite D call. Germline V gives CDR1 MDHEN, CDR2 SYDVKM. This CDR3 is 13 amino acids long. V gave up 0 bases and J gave up 4 bases, with 6 bases separating them. The CDR3 DNA reads as TGTGCCAGCAGTTTATGGGGAGGCACTGAAGCTTTCTTT. Residues: CASSLWGGTEAFF. The variable domain in full, with the rest retrieved from reference TRBV28 and TRBJ1-1, is DVKVTQSSRYLVKRTGEKVFLECVQDMDHENMFWYRQDPGLGLRLIYFSYDVKMKEKGDIPEGYSVSREKKERFSLILESASTNQTSMYLCASSLWGGTEAFFGQGTRLTVV.

The V and J genes are TRBV2 and TRBJ2-3; D may be TRBD1 (7 bases). Trimming left V 6 bases short and J 6 bases short, with 16 bases between. The CDR3 runs to 14 residues. Germline CDR1 reads SNHLY; CDR2 reads FYNNEI. CDR3 bases: TGTGCCAGCAGACCCCTAGCGACAGGGGATACGCAGTATTTT. This gives the protein CASRPLATGDTQYF. Complete variable domain (other parts from reference TRBV2 and TRBJ2-3): EPEVTQTPSHQVTQMGQEVILRCVPISNHLYFYWYRQILGQKVEFLVSFYNNEISEKSEIFDDQFSVERPDGSNFTLKIRSTKLEDSAMYFCASRPLATGDTQYFGPGTRLTVL.

The CDR3, as DNA: TGTGCCCCCAGGTGCACTGAAGCTTTCTTT. This translates into CAPRCTEAFF. This chain connects TRBV5-4 to TRBJ1-1; D is ambiguous. This CDR3 comprises 10 residues. The germline gives CDR1 SGHNT, CDR2 YYREEE (reference sequence). Trimming stripped 10 bases from V and 4 bases from J, with 8 bases between.

V usage is TRBV18 and J usage is TRBJ1-3; 7 bases map to TRBD1. The V gene's germline CDR1 is KGHSH and CDR2 LQKENI. CDR3 length: 15 amino acids. Losses at the gene ends were 3 bases for V and 5 bases for J; bases not matched to a gene: 7. The CDR3 here is CASSPDRVIRNTIYF. CDR3 DNA sequence: TGTGCCAGCTCACCTGACAGGGTTATAAGAAACACCATATATTTT.

The V and J genes are TRBV6-5 and TRBJ2-7, with 11 nucleotides matching TRBD2. Germline CDR1 MNHEY, CDR2 SVGAGI. Trimming took 5 bases from V and 2 from J; bases not matched to a gene: 5. The CDR3 spans 15 residues. The CDR3 DNA follows: TGTGCCAGCAGTACGGGACTAGCGGCTACCTACGAGCAGTACTTC. Translated, it gives CASSTGLAATYEQYF.

The rearrangement links TRBV6-6 to TRBJ2-7, with TRBD2 identical over 8 bases. V lost 6 bases and J lost 2; bases outside the gene matches: 9. This CDR3 has 15 amino acids. Germline CDR1 is MNHNY and CDR2 is SVGAGI (reference sequence). CDR3 in amino acids: CASSDRTSRPYEQYF. CDR3 coding DNA: TGTGCCAGCAGCGACCGGACTAGCCGACCCTACGAGCAGTACTTC.

The chain employs TRBV2 and TRBJ2-2; D is undetermined. V was shortened by 8 bases and J by 1 base, with 5 bases between the two germline ends. Germline V CDR1 and CDR2: SNHLY, FYNNEI. The CDR3 covers 12 residues. The CDR3 DNA follows: TGTGCCAGCGGCAGGAACACCGGGGAGCTGTTTTTT. This encodes CASGRNTGELFF.